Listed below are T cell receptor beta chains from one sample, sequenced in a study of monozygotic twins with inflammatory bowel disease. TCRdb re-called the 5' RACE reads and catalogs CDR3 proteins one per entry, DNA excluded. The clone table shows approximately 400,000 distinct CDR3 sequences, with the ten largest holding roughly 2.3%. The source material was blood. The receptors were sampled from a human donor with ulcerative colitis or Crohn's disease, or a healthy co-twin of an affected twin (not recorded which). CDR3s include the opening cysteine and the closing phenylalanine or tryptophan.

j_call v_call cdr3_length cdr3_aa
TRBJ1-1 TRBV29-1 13 CSVVQVEFGEAFF
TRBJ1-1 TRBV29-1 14 CSVWSSALNTEAFF
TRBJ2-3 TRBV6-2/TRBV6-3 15 CASSSDREVPDTQYF
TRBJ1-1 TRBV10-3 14 CAISDPTSNTEAFF
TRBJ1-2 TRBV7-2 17 CASSSISGQPRYYGYTF
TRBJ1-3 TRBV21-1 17 CASSKGTPDWSGNTIYF
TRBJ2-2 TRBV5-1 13 CASSLNLGGELFF
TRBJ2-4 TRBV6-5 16 CASSYDRTLAKNIQYF
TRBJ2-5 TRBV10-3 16 CAISESGGQGRETQYF
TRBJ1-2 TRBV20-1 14 CSATTTGGKYGYTF
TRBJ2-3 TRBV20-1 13 CSARAPPGDTQYF
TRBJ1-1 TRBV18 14 CASSPALMNTEAFF
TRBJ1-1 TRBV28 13 CASTVRGNTEAFF
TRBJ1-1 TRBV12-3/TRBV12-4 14 CASNQGITNTEAFF
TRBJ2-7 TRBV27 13 CASSNRDDYEQYF
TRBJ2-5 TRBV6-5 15 CASSFNRGLGETQYF
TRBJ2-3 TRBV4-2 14 CASSQEDRGDTQYF
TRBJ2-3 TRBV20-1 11 CSASDGDTQYF
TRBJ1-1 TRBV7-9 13 CASSFDRVTEAFF
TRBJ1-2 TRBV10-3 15 CAISDPGALTGGYTF
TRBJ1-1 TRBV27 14 CASSLIQGGTEAFF
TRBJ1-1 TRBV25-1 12 CATGTGLTEAFF
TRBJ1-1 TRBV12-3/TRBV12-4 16 CASSPSDRGLDTEAFF
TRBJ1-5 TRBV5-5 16 CASKRETGASNQPQHF
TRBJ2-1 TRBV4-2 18 CASSQGPGQPSSYNEQFF
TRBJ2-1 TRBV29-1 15 CSVEGGADEYNEQFF
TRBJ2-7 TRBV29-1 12 CSAVDGGYEQYF
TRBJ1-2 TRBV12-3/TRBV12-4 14 CASRRTGRDYGYTF